The 21 T cell receptor beta chains presented below share a single source sample, sequenced in a study of molecular identifiers for immune sequencing clone quantification. From the PCR reads, TCRdb called clonotypes with MiXCR, one entry per CDR3 protein. The sample gives about 640,000 distinct CDR3 sequences, nearly 20% of which show up once; 0.7% to 1% is in the top ten. Material: naive CD8+ T cells from blood, with Jurkat cell RNA spiked in. Subset specified: FACS-sorted CD8+CD4-CCR7+CD45RA+ naive T cells. The receptors derive from a human donor in good health. Some libraries in this study had Jurkat cell RNA spiked in.

This clonotype has at least ten counts. The rearrangement links TRBV7-8 to TRBJ1-1, with D unclear. The CDR3 is 12 residues long. Germline V gene sequence: CDR1 SGHVS, CDR2 FQNEAQ. The V end lost 4 bases, the J end lost 7 bases, and 10 bases lay between the germline ends. In nucleotides, the CDR3 is TGTGCCAGCAGCTCAAGGCTCTATGAAGCTTTCTTT. This sequence encodes CASSSRLYEAFF.

This clonotype was recorded many times. The chain combines TRBV28 with TRBJ2-3; 8 bases line up with TRBD2. The CDR3 runs to 17 residues. Germline loops: CDR1 MDHEN, CDR2 SYDVKM. Trimming took 8 bases from V and 5 from J; bases not matched to a gene: 18. CDR3 DNA sequence: TGTGCCAGCTCCCCTACCGCTAGACGGGAGGGGGTAGATACGCAGTATTTT. It yields the protein CASSPTARREGVDTQYF.

This clonotype was counted only a few times. The V call is TRBV20-1, the J call TRBJ2-5, with 7 bases identical to TRBD1. The length of the CDR3 is 14 residues. V was pared by 0 bases and J by 4 bases, with 5 bases of the junction left unmatched. Germline V lookup: CDR1 DFQATT, CDR2 SNEGSKA (reference sequence). The DNA for the CDR3 is TGCAGTGCTAGAGATCCAGGGGGAGCAGAGACCCAGTACTTC. Its protein product is CSARDPGGAETQYF.

This clonotype came up many times. The CDR3 region is CASSLWRGADTQYF. CDR3 bases: TGCGCCAGCAGCTTGTGGCGTGGCGCAGATACGCAGTATTTT. The chain uses TRBV5-1 and TRBJ2-3; D is unresolved. Trimming stripped 1 base from V and 4 bases from J, with 10 bases between. The germline CDR1 and CDR2 sequences are SGHRS and YFSETQ. CDR3 length equals 14 residues.

Notes on this clonotype: A much larger clone differs by one base, so this may be a read error. This chain connects TRBV20-1 to TRBJ2-7; 7 nucleotides align to TRBD2. V dropped 5 bases and J dropped 0; count of bases not matched to a gene: 10. The CDR3 extends over 15 amino acids. Germline V lookup: CDR1 DFQATT, CDR2 SNEGSKA (reference sequence). DNA of the CDR3: TGCAGTGCTGGAGGGGCTAGCGGAAGCTCCTACGAGCAGTACTTC. Its translation: CSAGGASGSSYEQYF.

This chain uses TRBV27 with TRBJ2-3; D possibly uses TRBD1 or TRBD2 (5 bases each). V was clipped by 3 bases and J by 10 bases, with 17 bases between them. The CDR3 runs to 14 residues. Germline-derived CDR1 and CDR2 are MNHEY and SMNVEV (reference sequence). CDR3 DNA sequence: TGTGCCAGCAGTTTTGGGACCGAGGGTTATGCGCAGTATTTT. Amino acids: CASSFGTEGYAQYF.

V gene TRBV15 combines with J gene TRBJ2-4, with no clear D. Germline V lookup: CDR1 LNHNV, CDR2 YYDKDF (reference sequence). V was shortened by 0 bases and J by 9 bases, with 21 bases between the two germline ends. This CDR3 is 17 amino acids long. The CDR3 protein is CATSRERTKGTGGIQYF. For the CDR3, the DNA is TGTGCCACCAGCAGAGAAAGGACCAAAGGTACGGGTGGCATTCAGTACTTC.

This clonotype was recorded at least ten times. In DNA, the CDR3 is TGTGCCAGCAGGCTGGACGCATATAGCAATCAGCCCCAGCATTTT. Amino acid sequence: CASRLDAYSNQPQHF. This chain links TRBV6-6 with TRBJ1-5; D is unclear. The ends were cut back, 6 bases at V and 0 bases at J, with 12 bases in the middle. The germline CDR1 and CDR2 sequences are MNHNY and SVGAGI (reference sequence). This CDR3 spans 15 amino acids.

Concerning this clonotype: This clone may be a read error of a much larger clone one base away. V gene TRBV7-9 combines with J gene TRBJ2-7; D may be TRBD1 or TRBD2 (6 bases each). The V end lost 5 bases, the J end lost 6 bases, and 20 bases lay between the germline ends. Looked up from germline, CDR1 is SEHNR and CDR2 is FQNEAQ (reference sequence). This CDR3 contains 15 residues. CDR3 DNA: TGTGCCAGCAGCCCGGAGGAGGGGGGTATTGGCGAGCAGTACTTC. It encodes CASSPEEGGIGEQYF.

This clonotype was seen many times. The chain has TRBV2 and TRBJ2-7; 8 bases are a match to TRBD1. The J segment lost 0 bases and the V segment lost 4 bases, leaving 5 bases of the junction unmatched. This CDR3 comprises 15 residues. The germline V gene encodes CDR1 SNHLY and CDR2 FYNNEI. CDR3 region: CASSVEGTGSYEQYF. The CDR3 region has the DNA TGTGCCAGCAGTGTAGAAGGGACAGGCTCCTACGAGCAGTACTTC.

This clonotype was picked up many times. This rearrangement joins TRBV7-2 to TRBJ2-3, with D tentatively TRBD1 (7 bases). The length of the CDR3 is 14 residues. Germline V lookup: CDR1 SGHTA, CDR2 FQGNSA. V was clipped by 2 bases and J by 4 bases, with 10 bases between them. CDR3 coding DNA: TGTGCCAGCAGCTTAATCAGGGGGGCAGATACGCAGTATTTT. This encodes CASSLIRGADTQYF.

As to this clonotype: A read error may be the cause here, since a much bigger clone is one base away. A read error is likely, as this CDR3 ends without the conserved phenylalanine or tryptophan. CDR3 protein: CASSRQGNEQFL. The CDR3 DNA reads TGTGCCAGCAGTAGACAGGGAAATGAGCAGTTCCTC. The rearrangement joins TRBV6-5 to TRBJ2-1, with 7 positions matching TRBD1. Germline V gene sequence: CDR1 MNHEY, CDR2 SVGAGI. The CDR3 length is 12 residues. V shed 5 bases, J shed 7 bases, and the junction held 2 bases outside the gene matches.

This clonotype was counted at least ten times. J is TRBJ1-6 and V is TRBV3-1, with D tentatively TRBD1 (5 bases). The germline CDR1 and CDR2 sequences are LGHDT and YNNKEL (reference sequence). With 0 bases removed from V and 9 bases from J, the gap between germline ends came to 15 bases. The CDR3 totals 16 residues. The CDR3 DNA follows: TGTGCCAGCAGCCAAGATCGGGTGGGGGTCGGTTCACCCCTCCACTTT. Protein sequence: CASSQDRVGVGSPLHF.

This clonotype was observed many times. V usage is TRBV5-8 and J usage is TRBJ2-5; D may correspond to TRBD1 or TRBD2 (5 bases each). The ends were cut back, 6 bases at V and 2 bases at J, with 14 bases in the middle. CDR3 size: 14 residues. Germline loops: CDR1 SGHTS, CDR2 YDEGEE. The chain's CDR3 is CASTHGAAQETQYF. The CDR3 DNA reads TGTGCCAGCACCCACGGGGCCGCTCAAGAGACCCAGTACTTC.

There are a few counts of this clonotype. Germline is not matched at one junction end, which may reflect a read error. This chain uses TRBV20-1 with TRBJ2-1, with 7 bases identical to TRBD2. The germline V gene has CDR1 DFQATT and CDR2 SNEGSKA (reference sequence). CDR3 length equals 14 residues. Here the CDR3 DNA reads TGCAGTGCCGGGGAGCGGGGCTCCTACAATGCGCAGTTCTTC. This sequence encodes CSAGERGSYNAQFF.

The V call is TRBV4-3, the J call TRBJ2-7; no firm D call. This CDR3 is built from 14 residues. V lost 1 base to trimming and J lost 1 base, with 8 bases between them. The germline V gene has CDR1 LGHNA and CDR2 YSLEER. The CDR3 loop reads CASSQGAYSYEQYF. CDR3 DNA sequence: TGCGCCAGCAGCCAAGGGGCCTATTCCTACGAGCAGTACTTC.

Details on this clonotype: Being one base from a much bigger clone, this may be a read error. V gene TRBV12-3 or TRBV12-4 combines with J gene TRBJ2-3; no clear D. The CDR3 is 12 amino acids. Trimming removed 8 bases from V and 6 bases from J, with 12 bases in between. The CDR3 here is CASGTSGDTQYF. In nucleotides, the CDR3 is TGTGCCAGCGGCACATCCGGGGATACGCAGTATTTT.

This clonotype was detected a few times. The chain employs TRBV20-1 and TRBJ2-5, with 9 bases lining up with TRBD2. V dropped 5 bases and J dropped 2; count of bases not matched to a gene: 3. Germline CDR1 and CDR2: DFQATT and SNEGSKA (reference sequence). The CDR3 sequence is 13 residues long. CDR3 bases: TGCAGTGCTTCCAGCGGGGGGCAAGAGACCCAGTACTTC. Its protein is CSASSGGQETQYF.

This clonotype has a count of ten or more. This sequence joins TRBV28 and TRBJ2-3; D remains ambiguous. Trimming stripped 4 bases from V and 1 base from J, with 9 bases between. CDR1 and CDR2 from the germline V gene are MDHEN and SYDVKM. The CDR3 has 14 amino acids. The CDR3 region is CASSSVTGTDTQYF. For the CDR3, the DNA is TGTGCCAGCAGTTCGGTAACTGGCACAGATACGCAGTATTTT. Together with reference TRBV28 and TRBJ2-3, the CDR3 gives the full variable domain: DVKVTQSSRYLVKRTGEKVFLECVQDMDHENMFWYRQDPGLGLRLIYFSYDVKMKEKGDIPEGYSVSREKKERFSLILESASTNQTSMYLCASSSVTGTDTQYFGPGTRLTVL.

There are many counts of this clonotype. The chain carries TRBV7-2 and TRBJ2-3; 7 nucleotides agree with TRBD2. Germline CDR1 and CDR2: SGHTA and FQGNSA. The CDR3 length is 15 residues. The V segment lost 5 bases and the J segment 2 bases; nucleotides outside the gene matches: 7. CDR3 loop: CASSDILAFTDTQYF. The CDR3 coding sequence is TGTGCCAGCAGCGATATACTAGCGTTCACAGATACGCAGTATTTT.

This clonotype was seen more than once but under ten times. The chain combines TRBV19 with TRBJ2-7; 11 bases agree with TRBD2. The CDR3 length is 16 residues. Germline CDR1 is LNHDA and CDR2 is SQIVND (reference sequence). With 10 bases clipped from V and 3 bases from J, the junction kept 14 bases outside the gene matches. CDR3 loop: CATRLMTSGMVYEQYF. DNA for the CDR3: TGTGCCACTCGCCTTATGACTAGCGGGATGGTCTACGAGCAGTACTTC.